Presented here are 8 T cell receptor beta chains from one specimen sequenced in a study of cytomegalovirus exposure and HLA in healthy donors. Amplification used 60 Vbeta primers and 13 Jbeta primers. Method: immunoSEQ multiplex PCR; TCRdb's copy keeps in-frame clones and lacks some. The sample records around 74,000 clones, 79% being singletons. The material sequenced was PBMCs. The source of these receptors is a man aged 25 to 40 in good health and CMV-seronegative.

This sequence joins TRBV19 and TRBJ1-2; the match to TRBD1 covers 10 bases. Trimming at V came to 7 bases and at J to 8 bases, leaving 7 bases not matched to a gene. This CDR3 comprises 13 residues. Germline V lookup: CDR1 LNHDA, CDR2 SQIVND (reference sequence). The CDR3 nucleotides are TGTGCCAGTAACGACCGGGACAGGGGAGGCTACACCTTC. This translates into CASNDRDRGGYTF.

The V gene is TRBV7-9, the J gene TRBJ2-4; 7 positions agree with TRBD1. The trim removed 4 bases at V and 9 bases at J, leaving 15 bases unmatched. Germline lookup yields CDR1 SEHNR and CDR2 FQNEAQ (reference sequence). The CDR3 is made up of 16 amino acids. In DNA, the CDR3 is TGTGCCAGCAGCTCCGGGACAGTATTAGCCAGGCGCATTCAGTACTTC. Protein: CASSSGTVLARRIQYF.

The gene calls are TRBV18 and TRBJ1-1; the D gene is possibly TRBD1 (5 bases). V was clipped by 6 bases and J by 8 bases, with 16 bases between them. The CDR3 has 13 amino acids. Per the germline V gene, CDR1 is KGHSH and CDR2 is LQKENI. The CDR3 nucleotides read TGTGCCAGCTCCGTAGACAGTTCTCGCGAAGCTTTCTTT. Translated, it gives CASSVDSSREAFF.

The chain couples TRBV19 to TRBJ2-7, with 11 bases that match TRBD1. This CDR3 contains 14 residues. J was trimmed by 4 bases and V by 4 bases; bases with no gene match: 3. Per germline, CDR1 LNHDA and CDR2 SQIVND (reference sequence). The CDR3 DNA follows: TGTGCCAGTAGTACCGGGACAGGGGGTTACGAGCAGTACTTC. It encodes CASSTGTGGYEQYF.

The CDR3 DNA reads TGTGCCACCAGCCACCGGGACACCCGGATACGACTGTTTTTT. This translates into CATSHRDTRIRLFF. J is TRBJ1-4 and V is TRBV15; TRBD1 might be the D (6 bases). Trimming stripped 5 bases from V and 13 bases from J, with 20 bases between. Germline V lookup: CDR1 LNHNV, CDR2 YYDKDF (reference sequence). CDR3 length: 14 amino acids.

This chain joins TRBV21-1 and TRBJ1-2. TRBV21-1 represents a pseudogene. This CDR3 region has 15 residues. DNA of the CDR3: TGTGCCAGCAGCAAGCGAATCCGGCGGGACTATGGCTACACCTTC. Amino acids: CASSKRIRRDYGYTF.

This rearrangement joins TRBV19 to TRBJ2-2, with TRBD1 matching 7 bases. The CDR3 runs to 14 residues. Losses at the gene ends were 9 bases for V and 3 bases for J; bases not matched to a gene: 7. Germline CDR1 is LNHDA and CDR2 is SQIVND (reference sequence). This CDR3 reads CASRQGADTGELFF. The CDR3 DNA sequence: TGTGCCAGCCGACAGGGAGCGGACACCGGGGAGCTGTTTTTT. The variable domain in full, completed from reference TRBV19 and TRBJ2-2, reads DGGITQSPKYLFRKEGQNVTLSCEQNLNHDAMYWYRQDPGQGLRLIYYSQIVNDFQKGDIAEGYSVSREKKESFPLTVTSAQKNPTAFYLCASRQGADTGELFFGEGSRLTVL.

This chain links TRBV7-2 with TRBJ2-5; 8 bases fit TRBD1. Trimming took 2 bases from V and 2 from J; bases not matched to a gene: 7. This CDR3 region has 16 residues. Germline V lookup: CDR1 SGHTA, CDR2 FQGNSA. The CDR3 DNA follows: TGTGCCAGCAGCTTATTCGGACAGGGAGGACAAGAGACCCAGTACTTC. Its protein product is CASSLFGQGGQETQYF.